This T cell receptor beta chain was sequenced during a study of tissue T cells after allogeneic stem cell transplantation. J gave up 0 bases and V 2 bases, and 2 bases lay outside the gene matches. Germline lookup yields CDR1 KGHPV and CDR2 FQNQEV (reference sequence). The CDR3 sequence is 16 residues long. To note about this clone: These gene names are mouse names. The read finishes 1 residue shy of the CDR3 end, and the germline J gene is used to complete it.

This sample's time point: mouse harvest day 14 after allogeneic transplant. Each mouse received 10^7 T-cell-depleted marrow cells plus 10^6 splenic CD5+ T cells by tail vein. Mice had MHC-mismatched B6 into BALB/c GVHD, sampled day 7 or 14. The assay was immunoSEQ multiplex PCR, and TCRdb's table has in-frame clones only and misses some. Here the sample spans roughly 7,700 clones, 36% being singletons. The specimen sequenced was skin. The clonotype originates from a female BALB/c mouse given C57BL/6 T cells with graft-versus-host disease after an allogeneic hematopoietic cell transplant. The chain carries TRBV26 and TRBJ2-1; 9 positions agree with TRBD2. CDR3 DNA (partial): TGTGCCAGCAGTCTGCACTGGGGGGATAACTATGCTGAGCAGTTC. Its protein is CASSLHWGDNYAEQF. The whole CDR3 region reads CASSLHWGDNYAEQFF.